One and the same sample provided the 14 T cell receptor beta chains below, sequenced in a study of T cell responses to AZD1222 COVID-19 vaccine. TCRdb's copy holds only in-frame clones and misses some; the assay was immunoSEQ multiplex PCR. This sample yields nearly 35,000 clones, of which under 90% are seen a single time; 11% belongs to the top ten. The source material was peripheral blood, sampled 28 days after the second AZD1222 dose. The receptor source for this set is an adult who received the AZD1222 COVID-19 vaccine.

This clone has only one observation. V gene TRBV5-1 combines with J gene TRBJ2-1; the D gene is possibly TRBD1 (5 bases). There are 16 residues in the CDR3. Germline lookup yields CDR1 SGHRS and CDR2 YFSETQ. Trimming removed 4 bases from V and 2 bases from J, with 16 bases in between. CDR3 region: CASSPGAANPYNEQFF. CDR3 nucleotide sequence: TGCGCCAGCAGCCCTGGGGCGGCTAACCCCTACAATGAGCAGTTCTTC.

This clone was observed once. The V gene is TRBV7-2, the J gene TRBJ2-1, with D perhaps TRBD1 (7 bases). Trimming removed 6 bases from V and 5 bases from J, with 14 bases in between. Germline loops: CDR1 SGHTA, CDR2 FQGNSA. The CDR3 has 14 amino acids. The CDR3 protein is CASSFQGGDNEQFF. For the CDR3, the DNA is TGTGCCAGCAGTTTCCAGGGGGGCGACAATGAGCAGTTCTTC.

The chain links TRBV7-9 to TRBJ1-2; TRBD1 aligns across 9 bases. With 5 bases clipped from V and 2 bases from J, the junction kept 6 bases outside the gene matches. Germline V gene lookup returns CDR1 SEHNR and CDR2 FQNEAQ (reference sequence). This CDR3 spans 15 amino acids. CDR3 sequence reads: CASSQTGTGNYGYTF. For the CDR3, the DNA is TGTGCCAGCAGCCAAACCGGGACAGGGAACTATGGCTACACCTTC.

The chain couples TRBV10-3 to TRBJ2-7, with 7 bases aligning to TRBD1. With V trimmed by 4 bases and J by 3 bases, 0 bases remained unmatched. The V gene's germline CDR1 is ENHRY and CDR2 SYGVKD. The length of the CDR3 is 12 residues. Written as DNA, the CDR3 is TGTGCCATCAGTGCAGGGGGCTACGAGCAGTACTTC. Amino acid sequence: CAISAGGYEQYF.

The V and J genes are TRBV6-2 or TRBV6-3 and TRBJ1-1; D remains ambiguous. V was trimmed by 6 bases and J by 7 bases, leaving 15 bases between them. There are 13 residues in the CDR3. The germline V gene encodes CDR1 MNHEY and CDR2 SVGEGT. The CDR3 is CASSRLARLEAFF. In nucleotides, the CDR3 is TGTGCCAGCAGCAGGCTGGCTCGCCTTGAAGCTTTCTTT.

The chain couples TRBV10-3 to TRBJ2-1, with 12 bases aligning to TRBD2. Germline-derived CDR1 and CDR2 are ENHRY and SYGVKD. The CDR3 contains 17 residues. J was trimmed by 4 bases and V by 3 bases; bases with no gene match: 7. CDR3 sequence: CAISDASGRAKYNEQFF. The CDR3 DNA follows: TGTGCCATCAGTGATGCTAGCGGGAGGGCAAAATACAATGAGCAGTTCTTC.

V gene TRBV5-4 combines with J gene TRBJ2-1; 7 positions agree with TRBD2. The V gene end was trimmed by 0 bases and the J gene end by 12 bases; junction bases not matched to a gene: 15. The CDR3 covers 16 residues. CDR1 SGHNT and CDR2 YYREEE come from the germline V gene (reference sequence). DNA for the CDR3: TGTGCCAGCAGCTTGGCCGGGGCTAGCGGCATGAATAGGCAGTTCTTC. As protein: CASSLAGASGMNRQFF.

This clone was counted a few times. V is TRBV21-1 and J is TRBJ1-6; TRBD1 was called by the table and not checked on the DNA. TRBV21-1 is shown as a pseudogene. The CDR3 is 14 residues long. CDR3 DNA sequence: TGTGCCAGCAGAGGGGGCTCTTATAATTCACCCCTCCACTTT. The encoded protein is CASRGGSYNSPLHF.

The rearrangement uses TRBV9 and TRBJ2-1; 7 bases are shared with TRBD1. The J segment lost 2 bases and the V segment lost 0 bases, leaving 5 bases of the junction unmatched. From germline, CDR1 is SGDLS and CDR2 YYNGEE. This CDR3 is 16 amino acids long. CDR3 loop: CASSVGQGLPYNEQFF. The CDR3 DNA reads TGTGCCAGCAGCGTAGGACAGGGTCTACCCTACAATGAGCAGTTCTTC.

The V and J genes are TRBV30 and TRBJ2-7; D may be TRBD2 (6 bases). Trimming stripped 4 bases from V and 3 bases from J, with 13 bases between. Per the germline V gene, CDR1 is GTSNPN and CDR2 is SVGIG (reference sequence). The CDR3 length is 13 residues. The CDR3 sequence: CAWNQRAVYEQYF. CDR3 coding DNA: TGTGCCTGGAACCAGCGGGCCGTCTACGAGCAGTACTTC. Supplemented by reference TRBV30 and TRBJ2-7, the full variable domain reads SQTIHQWPATLVQPVGSPLSLECTVEGTSNPNLYWYRQAAGRGLQLLFYSVGIGQISSEVPQNLSASRPQDRQFILSSKKLLLSDSGFYLCAWNQRAVYEQYFGPGTRLTVT.

V usage is TRBV7-2 and J usage is TRBJ2-1, with TRBD2 identical over 16 bases. From germline, CDR1 is SGHTA and CDR2 FQGNSA. V dropped 3 bases and J dropped 7; count of bases not matched to a gene: 9. The CDR3 extends over 18 amino acids. CDR3 sequence (DNA): TGTGCCAGCAGCTTGTCCGGGACTAGCGGGAGGGCCTGGAATGAGCAGTTCTTC. This translates into CASSLSGTSGRAWNEQFF.

This rearrangement joins TRBV7-2 to TRBJ2-3; possibly TRBD1 or TRBD2 for D (6 bases each). The CDR3 consists of 13 residues. Per the germline V gene, CDR1 is SGHTA and CDR2 is FQGNSA. V lost 5 bases and J 6 bases, leaving 12 bases between the germline ends. The CDR3 reads CASSPWGADTQYF. CDR3 coding DNA: TGTGCCAGCAGCCCCTGGGGGGCCGATACGCAGTATTTT.

The V gene is TRBV3-1 (or the pseudogene TRBV3-2), the J gene TRBJ1-2; perhaps TRBD1 as D (6 bases). V lost 2 bases to trimming and J lost 7 bases, with 11 bases between them. The CDR3 extends over 13 amino acids. Per germline, CDR1 LGHDT and CDR2 YNNKEL (reference sequence). The CDR3 reads CASSQTSGVGYTF. CDR3 sequence (DNA): TGTGCCAGCAGCCAAACATCAGGGGTTGGCTACACCTTC.

The rearrangement joins TRBV7-8 to TRBJ2-5, with D uncertain. The ends were cut back, 4 bases at V and 5 bases at J, with 14 bases in the middle. Germline V lookup: CDR1 SGHVS, CDR2 FQNEAQ. The CDR3 is 14 amino acids. The CDR3 DNA sequence: TGTGCCAGCAGCTGGGCCGAGGCAAGGGAGACCCAGTACTTC. Protein product: CASSWAEARETQYF.